The TCR beta chain under discussion was sequenced for a study of cytomegalovirus exposure and HLA in healthy donors. The PCR ran on 60 Vbeta and 13 Jbeta primers. The assay was immunoSEQ multiplex PCR, and TCRdb's table has in-frame clones only and misses some. The data hold about 150,000 clones, with over 60% observed a single time. The V gene lost 5 bases and the J gene lost 10 bases, with 11 bases spanning the gap. Germline V gene sequence: CDR1 GTSNPN, CDR2 SVGIG (reference sequence). The CDR3 sequence is 11 residues long. The TCR comes from a woman between 18 and 29 years old in good health and CMV-seronegative. The gene calls are TRBV30 and TRBJ1-4, with a possible D match to TRBD1 (6 bases). The sequencing input was PBMCs. CDR3: CAWRTEAKLFF. The CDR3 DNA sequence: TGTGCCTGGCGGACAGAGGCAAAACTGTTTTTT.